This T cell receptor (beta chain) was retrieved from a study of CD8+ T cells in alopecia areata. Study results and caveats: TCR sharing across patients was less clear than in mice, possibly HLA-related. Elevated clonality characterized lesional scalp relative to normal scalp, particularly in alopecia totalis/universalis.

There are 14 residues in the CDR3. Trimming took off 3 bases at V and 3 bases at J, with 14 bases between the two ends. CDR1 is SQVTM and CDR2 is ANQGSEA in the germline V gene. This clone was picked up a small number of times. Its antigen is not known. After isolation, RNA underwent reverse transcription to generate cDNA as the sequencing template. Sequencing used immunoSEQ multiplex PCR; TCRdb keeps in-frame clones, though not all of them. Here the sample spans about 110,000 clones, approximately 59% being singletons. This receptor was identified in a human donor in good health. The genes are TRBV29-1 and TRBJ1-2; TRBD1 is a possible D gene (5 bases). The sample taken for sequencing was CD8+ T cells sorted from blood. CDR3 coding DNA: TGCAGCGTTGATCCGGCAGGGTTGGACTATGGCTACACCTTC. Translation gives CSVDPAGLDYGYTF.